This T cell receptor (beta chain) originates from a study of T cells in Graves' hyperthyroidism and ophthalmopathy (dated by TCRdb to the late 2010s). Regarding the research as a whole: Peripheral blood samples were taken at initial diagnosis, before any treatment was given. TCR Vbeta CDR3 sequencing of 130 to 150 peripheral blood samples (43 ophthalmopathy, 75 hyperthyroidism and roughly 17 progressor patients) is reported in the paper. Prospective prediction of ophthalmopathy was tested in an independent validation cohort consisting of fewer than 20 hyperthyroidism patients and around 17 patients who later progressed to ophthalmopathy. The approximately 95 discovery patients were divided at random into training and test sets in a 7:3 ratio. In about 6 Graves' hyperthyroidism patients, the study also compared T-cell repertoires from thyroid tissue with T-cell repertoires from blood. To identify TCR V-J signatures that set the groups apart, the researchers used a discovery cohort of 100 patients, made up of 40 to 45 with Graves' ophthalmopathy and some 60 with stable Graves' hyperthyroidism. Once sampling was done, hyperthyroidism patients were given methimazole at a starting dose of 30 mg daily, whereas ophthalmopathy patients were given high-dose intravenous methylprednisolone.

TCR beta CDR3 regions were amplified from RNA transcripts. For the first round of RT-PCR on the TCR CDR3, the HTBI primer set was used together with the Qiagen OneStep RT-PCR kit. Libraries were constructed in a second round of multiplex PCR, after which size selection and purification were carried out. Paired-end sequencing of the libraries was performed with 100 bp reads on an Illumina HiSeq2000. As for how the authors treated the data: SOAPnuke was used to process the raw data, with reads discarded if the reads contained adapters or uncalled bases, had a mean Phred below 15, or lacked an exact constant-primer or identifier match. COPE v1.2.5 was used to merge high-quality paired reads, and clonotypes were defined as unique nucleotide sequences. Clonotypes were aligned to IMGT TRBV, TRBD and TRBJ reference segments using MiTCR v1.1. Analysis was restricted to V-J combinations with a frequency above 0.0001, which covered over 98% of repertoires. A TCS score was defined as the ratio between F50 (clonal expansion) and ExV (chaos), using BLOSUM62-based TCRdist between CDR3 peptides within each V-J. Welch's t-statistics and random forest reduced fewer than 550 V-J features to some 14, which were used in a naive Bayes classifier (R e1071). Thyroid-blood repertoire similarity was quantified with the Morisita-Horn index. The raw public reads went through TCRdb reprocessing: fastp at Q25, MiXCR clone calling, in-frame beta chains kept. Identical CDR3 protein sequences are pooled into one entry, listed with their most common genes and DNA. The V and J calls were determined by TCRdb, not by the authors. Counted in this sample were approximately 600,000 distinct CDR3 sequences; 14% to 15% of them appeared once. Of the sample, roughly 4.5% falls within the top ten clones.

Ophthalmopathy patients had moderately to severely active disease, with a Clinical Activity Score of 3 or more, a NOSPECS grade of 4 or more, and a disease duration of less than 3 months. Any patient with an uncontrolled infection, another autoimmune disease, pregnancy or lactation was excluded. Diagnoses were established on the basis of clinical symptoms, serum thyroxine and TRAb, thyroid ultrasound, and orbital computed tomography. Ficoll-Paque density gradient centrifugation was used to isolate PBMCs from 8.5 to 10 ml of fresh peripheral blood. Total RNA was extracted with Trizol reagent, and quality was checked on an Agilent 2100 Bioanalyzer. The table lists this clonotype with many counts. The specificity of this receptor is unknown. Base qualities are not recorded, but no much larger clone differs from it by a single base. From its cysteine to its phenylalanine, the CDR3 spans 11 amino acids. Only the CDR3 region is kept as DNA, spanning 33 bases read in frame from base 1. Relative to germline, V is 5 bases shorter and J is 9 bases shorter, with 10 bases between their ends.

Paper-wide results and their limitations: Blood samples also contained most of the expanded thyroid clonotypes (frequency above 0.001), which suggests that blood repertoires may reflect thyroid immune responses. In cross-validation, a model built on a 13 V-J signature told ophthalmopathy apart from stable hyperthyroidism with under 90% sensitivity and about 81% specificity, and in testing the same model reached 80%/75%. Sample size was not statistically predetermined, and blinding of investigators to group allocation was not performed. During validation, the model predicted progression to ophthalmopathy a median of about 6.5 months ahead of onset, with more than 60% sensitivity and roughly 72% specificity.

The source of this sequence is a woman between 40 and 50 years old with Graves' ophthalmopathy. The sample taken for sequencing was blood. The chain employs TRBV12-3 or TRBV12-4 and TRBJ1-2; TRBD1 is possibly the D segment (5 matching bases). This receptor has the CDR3 CASSKRGSYTF. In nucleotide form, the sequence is TGTGCCAGCAGTAAACGGGGGAGCTACACCTTC.